These T cell receptor beta chains were read from a single sample in a study of technical replicates of blood from several donors. Repertoires were generated with immunoSEQ multiplex PCR, while TCRdb's copy carries only in-frame clones and drops some. The sample consists of more than 95,000 clones, about 95% of them appearing once. Sample: T cells isolated from PBMCs. The origin of the receptors is a human donor in good health. Each CDR3 is given with its conserved first and last residue. A D gene is named only where the DNA matches it firmly. The size of a clone is reported for some rows only, either as once, few or many, or as a class for expanded clones.

J: TRBJ1-1
V: TRBV7-9
size: -
D: -
DNA: TGTGCCAGCAGTTCGGGGGGGGCGGGGATGAACACTGAAGCTTTCTTT
CDR3: CASSSGGAGMNTEAFF

J: TRBJ2-1
V: TRBV11-2
size: -
D: TRBD2
DNA: TGTGCCAGCAGCTTAGAGGCGGGGGGGATAAACAATGAGCAGTTCTTC
CDR3: CASSLEAGGINNEQFF

J: TRBJ1-1
V: TRBV27
size: -
D: -
DNA: TGTGCCAGCAGTTGGGGGGGTGAAGCTTTCTTT
CDR3: CASSWGGEAFF

J: TRBJ2-1
V: TRBV19
size: -
D: TRBD2
DNA: TGTGCCAGTAGTACACAACTGAGCGGGAGTATCTACAATGAGCAGTTCTTC
CDR3: CASSTQLSGSIYNEQFF

J: TRBJ2-1
V: TRBV9
size: -
D: -
DNA: TGTGCCAGCAGCCTCGGCGGGGACTCCTACAATGAGCAGTTCTTC
CDR3: CASSLGGDSYNEQFF

J: TRBJ1-1
V: TRBV27
size: -
D: TRBD1
DNA: TGTGCCAGCAGTTTATTAGGGACAGGGAGAAGCACTGAAGCTTTCTTT
CDR3: CASSLLGTGRSTEAFF

J: TRBJ1-1
V: TRBV14
size: -
D: -
DNA: TGTGCCAGCAGCCAATTGACAGGACAGTTGAACACTGAAGCTTTCTTT
CDR3: CASSQLTGQLNTEAFF

J: TRBJ2-6
V: TRBV5-1
size: -
D: -
DNA: TGCGCCAGCAGCGAGGGATGGGAGGGGGCCAACGTCCTGACTTTC
CDR3: CASSEGWEGANVLTF

J: TRBJ2-7
V: TRBV19
size: -
D: TRBD2
DNA: TGTGCCAGTGCAGCTAGCGGGAGGAAACGTAGGACAGGGCAGTACTTC
CDR3: CASAASGRKRRTGQYF

J: TRBJ1-5
V: TRBV30
size: once
D: TRBD1
DNA: TGTGCCTCTACTGGGGGACAGGGGGGAAATCAGCCCCAGCATTTT
CDR3: CASTGGQGGNQPQHF

J: TRBJ2-7
V: TRBV6-1
size: -
D: -
DNA: TGTGCCAGCAGTGAAGCCGGCGCGGAGTCCTACGAGCAGTACTTC
CDR3: CASSEAGAESYEQYF

J: TRBJ2-7
V: TRBV6-6
size: -
D: -
DNA: TGTGCCAGCAGTTACTCGGGCAGGGCACGCACCGAGCAGTACTTC
CDR3: CASSYSGRARTEQYF

J: TRBJ1-5
V: TRBV6-5
size: -
D: -
DNA: TGTGCCAGCAGTCGACGAGAGGGCAATCAGCCCCAGCATTTT
CDR3: CASSRREGNQPQHF

J: TRBJ2-3
V: TRBV28
size: -
D: TRBD2
DNA: TGTGCCAGCACCGAAGGGAGCGGGAGTGGGAACACAGATACGCAGTATTTT
CDR3: CASTEGSGSGNTDTQYF

J: TRBJ1-1
V: TRBV29-1
size: -
D: TRBD1
DNA: TGCAGCGTTACCGGACAGGGTGGGATGAACACTGAAGCTTTCTTT
CDR3: CSVTGQGGMNTEAFF

J: TRBJ1-4
V: TRBV19
size: -
D: TRBD1
DNA: TGTGCCAGTAGCTTTACAGGGGGAGACGAAAAACTGTTTTTT
CDR3: CASSFTGGDEKLFF

J: TRBJ2-3
V: TRBV19
size: -
D: -
DNA: TGTGCCAGTAGGGAAACAGGGTCCTCTTTCCTCCATTTT
CDR3: CASRETGSSFLHF

J: TRBJ2-2
V: TRBV5-1
size: -
D: TRBD2
DNA: TGCGCCAGCAGCTTGGGGGGACTAGAAACCGGGGAGCTGTTTTTT
CDR3: CASSLGGLETGELFF

J: TRBJ2-7
V: TRBV5-6
size: -
D: -
DNA: TGTGCCAGCAAAAGCCGAGCCTACGAGCAGTACTTC
CDR3: CASKSRAYEQYF

J: TRBJ2-3
V: TRBV6-1
size: -
D: TRBD2
DNA: TGTGCCAGCAGTGGTGGTAGCGGGGGCCCTTTAACGCAGTATTTT
CDR3: CASSGGSGGPLTQYF

J: TRBJ2-3
V: TRBV27
size: -
D: TRBD1
DNA: TGTGCCAGCAGTTTATTCGGACAGGAGTCCACCACAGATACGCAGTATTTT
CDR3: CASSLFGQESTTDTQYF

J: TRBJ1-3
V: TRBV6-1
size: once
D: -
DNA: TGTGCCAGCAGGGTGGAGGGTGAGGGAAACACCATATATTTT
CDR3: CASRVEGEGNTIYF

J: TRBJ1-1
V: TRBV11-3
size: -
D: TRBD1
DNA: TGTGCCAGCAGCTTTGGACAGGGTAGGACTGAAGCTTTCTTT
CDR3: CASSFGQGRTEAFF

J: TRBJ1-1
V: TRBV10-1
size: -
D: -
DNA: TGCGCCAGCAGCCCTGGAGGGTTCACTGAAGCTTTCTTT
CDR3: CASSPGGFTEAFF

J: TRBJ1-2
V: TRBV28
size: once
D: -
DNA: TGTGCCAGCAGTCTCCGGGACTATGGCTACACCTTC
CDR3: CASSLRDYGYTF

J: TRBJ2-7
V: TRBV27
size: -
D: TRBD2
DNA: TGTGCCAGCACCCCAACCCCTAGCGGGAGCGCCTACGAGCAGTACTTC
CDR3: CASTPTPSGSAYEQYF

J: TRBJ2-4
V: TRBV2
size: -
D: -
DNA: TGTGCCAGGGCAGAGGGGCGGGGACACATTCAGTACTTC
CDR3: CARAEGRGHIQYF

J: TRBJ2-2
V: TRBV19
size: -
D: -
DNA: TGTGCCAGTAGTCGGTGGGGCCTGAACACCGGGGAGCTGTTTTTT
CDR3: CASSRWGLNTGELFF

J: TRBJ2-7
V: TRBV6-1
size: few
D: TRBD1
DNA: TGTGCCAGCAGTCCTCGACAGGGGGATTACGAGCAGTACTTC
CDR3: CASSPRQGDYEQYF

J: TRBJ2-3
V: TRBV5-1
size: -
D: -
DNA: TGCGCCAGCAGCTTGGAGGTTTGGGGACACGGGAGGTCAGATACGCAGTATTTT
CDR3: CASSLEVWGHGRSDTQYF

J: TRBJ1-2
V: TRBV7-9
size: few
D: -
DNA: TGTGCCAGCAGCTTAGGAGTAGGCGGGCGGGCAACCGGCTACACCTTC
CDR3: CASSLGVGGRATGYTF

J: TRBJ1-1
V: TRBV5-1
size: -
D: TRBD1
DNA: TGCGCCAGCAGCTTTCAACAGGGGGCAAACACTGAAGCTTTCTTT
CDR3: CASSFQQGANTEAFF

J: TRBJ2-7
V: TRBV27
size: -
D: TRBD1
DNA: TGTGCCAGCAGTAGCCGGGACAGGGGTTACGAGCAGTACTTC
CDR3: CASSSRDRGYEQYF

J: TRBJ2-7
V: TRBV5-6
size: -
D: TRBD1
DNA: TGTGCCAGCAGCATGGGACAGACCCACTCCTGGTACGAGCAGTACTTC
CDR3: CASSMGQTHSWYEQYF

J: TRBJ1-5
V: TRBV6-1
size: -
D: -
DNA: TGTGCCAGCAGTGAAGCTTGGGGCGAGTGGCGCAATCAGCCCCAGCATTTT
CDR3: CASSEAWGEWRNQPQHF

J: TRBJ2-7
V: TRBV7-8
size: -
D: TRBD2
DNA: TGTGCCAGCAGCCCGAAGCGGGAGTGGTCCTACGAGCAGTACTTC
CDR3: CASSPKREWSYEQYF

J: TRBJ1-2
V: TRBV9
size: once
D: TRBD1
DNA: TGTGCCAGCAGCGTAGTGGGACAGGGGGCTGATGGCTACACCTTC
CDR3: CASSVVGQGADGYTF

J: TRBJ1-4
V: TRBV11-3
size: -
D: -
DNA: TGTGCCAGCAGCTATTCAGGGTCATCTAATGAAAAACTGTTTTTT
CDR3: CASSYSGSSNEKLFF

J: TRBJ1-1
V: TRBV5-1
size: -
D: -
DNA: TGCGCCAGCAGCCTCACCACGACTGTCACTGAAGCTTTCTTT
CDR3: CASSLTTTVTEAFF

J: TRBJ2-1
V: TRBV4-1
size: -
D: TRBD2
DNA: TGCGCCAGCAGCCAAACCTTCGCGGGGGGAATTTACAATGAGCAGTTCTTC
CDR3: CASSQTFAGGIYNEQFF

J: TRBJ1-1
V: TRBV7-9
size: -
D: -
DNA: TGTGCCAGCAGCTTAATACAGGGGAACACTGAAGCTTTCTTT
CDR3: CASSLIQGNTEAFF

J: TRBJ1-3
V: TRBV5-5
size: -
D: -
DNA: TGTGCCAGCAGCTTGGTCCCTGGCAACACCATATATTTT
CDR3: CASSLVPGNTIYF

J: TRBJ2-1
V: TRBV7-9
size: -
D: TRBD1
DNA: TGTGCCAGCAGCGAACGTAAGGGGACAGGAGGCCATGAGCAGTTCTTC
CDR3: CASSERKGTGGHEQFF

J: TRBJ2-7
V: TRBV5-1
size: -
D: -
DNA: TGCGCCAGCAGCTTGGCGAGGCAGAACTACGAGCAGTACTTC
CDR3: CASSLARQNYEQYF

J: TRBJ1-2
V: TRBV19
size: -
D: -
DNA: TGTGCCAGTAGTATGGGAGGTGGCTACACCTTC
CDR3: CASSMGGGYTF

J: TRBJ2-6
V: TRBV27
size: -
D: TRBD2
DNA: TGTGCCAGCAGCTGGTCTGGGACTAGCTCTGGGGCCAACGTCCTGACTTTC
CDR3: CASSWSGTSSGANVLTF

J: TRBJ1-2
V: TRBV27
size: -
D: TRBD1
DNA: TGTGCCAGCCGGCGGTCCCGGGACAGGGTTTTGAGCTATGGCTACACCTTC
CDR3: CASRRSRDRVLSYGYTF

J: TRBJ2-5
V: TRBV7-2
size: -
D: TRBD2
DNA: TGTGCCAGCAGCCCCCCTAGCGGGAGAGGAGAGACCCAGTACTTC
CDR3: CASSPPSGRGETQYF

J: TRBJ1-2
V: TRBV5-6
size: -
D: TRBD1
DNA: TGTGCCAGCAGCACGGCCCAAGACAGGGCAGGTTACACCTTC
CDR3: CASSTAQDRAGYTF

J: TRBJ2-7
V: TRBV6-5
size: -
D: -
DNA: TGTGCCAGCAGTGCCCATTCGGGAATCTCCTACGAGCAGTACTTC
CDR3: CASSAHSGISYEQYF

J: TRBJ1-5
V: TRBV6-4
size: -
D: -
DNA: TGTGCCAGCAGTCGCCAGACGGAGATACAGCATTTT
CDR3: CASSRQTEIQHF

J: TRBJ2-7
V: TRBV5-4
size: -
D: TRBD2
DNA: TGTGCCAGCAGCTACCGGGGGGACTACGAGCAGTACTTC
CDR3: CASSYRGDYEQYF

J: TRBJ2-1
V: TRBV4-1
size: -
D: -
DNA: TGCGCCAGCAGCCAACCGTGGCAGGGCTCCTACAATGAGCAGTTCTTC
CDR3: CASSQPWQGSYNEQFF

J: TRBJ2-1
V: TRBV20-1
size: -
D: -
DNA: TGCAGTGCTACTACTCTAGGTGAGCAGTTCTTC
CDR3: CSATTLGEQFF

J: TRBJ1-1
V: TRBV5-1
size: -
D: -
DNA: TGCGCCAGCAGCTTGGCCGGACAGATGAACACTGAAGCTTTCTTT
CDR3: CASSLAGQMNTEAFF

J: TRBJ1-4
V: TRBV25-1
size: -
D: TRBD1
DNA: TGTGCCAGTTTCGGGACAGGGGATGAAAAACTGTTTTTT
CDR3: CASFGTGDEKLFF

J: TRBJ1-2
V: TRBV27
size: -
D: TRBD1
DNA: TGTGCCAGCAGTTTTATCTCGGACAGGGGGCAGAGCTACACCTTC
CDR3: CASSFISDRGQSYTF

J: TRBJ2-6
V: TRBV7-7
size: -
D: -
DNA: TGTGCCAGCAGCTTAGAAACGGGAGCTGGGGCCAACGTCCTGACTTTC
CDR3: CASSLETGAGANVLTF

J: TRBJ2-7
V: TRBV19
size: -
D: -
DNA: TGTGCCAGTAGGCGCAATGGGGAGGACGAGCAGTACTTC
CDR3: CASRRNGEDEQYF

J: TRBJ2-7
V: TRBV29-1
size: -
D: TRBD1
DNA: TGCAGCGGGGGACAGGGAGAGTCCTACGAGCAGTACTTC
CDR3: CSGGQGESYEQYF